The clone carrying this TCR beta chain was found many times. As yet, its antigen is unknown. These data are taken from a study of response to subunit inactivated influenza vaccine. This CDR3 comprises 13 residues. V lost 2 bases and J 4 bases, leaving 8 bases between the germline ends. One entry per CDR3 protein, called by TCRdb with MiXCR from the RT-PCR reads. The sample lists roughly 700,000 distinct CDR3 sequences; 15% to 19% were seen once. The study's findings and limits: There was a suggestion from the authors that each seasonal influenza vaccination recruits few new T cells.

The rearrangement links TRBV12-3 or TRBV12-4 to TRBJ1-2; no definite D call. The TCR comes from a man aged 45 to 65 who received an inactivated influenza vaccine. Source: PBMCs from blood, taken 11 to 12 days after vaccination. The CDR3: CASSLTRFYGYTF. Written as DNA, the CDR3 is TGTGCCAGCAGTTTAACCAGGTTCTATGGCTACACCTTC.